This paragraph covers one TCR beta chain sequence. The assay was immunoSEQ multiplex PCR, and TCRdb's table has in-frame clones only and misses some. In the table there are about 24,000 clones, 84% of which are singletons. This record comes from a study of PD-1 blockade in classical Hodgkin lymphoma. Each and every patient relapsed after autologous stem cell transplantation, and patients got differing brentuximab vedotin exposure. Isolation of CD4+ T cells from thawed PBMCs was performed by magnetic negative selection. The sequence derives from a human donor with classical Hodgkin lymphoma. The sequencing used CD4+ T cells from blood, collected at baseline.

In DNA, the CDR3 is TGTGCCAGCATTCCGGGCCCGGAGGGGGAAAAACTGTTTTTT. Amino acids: CASIPGPEGEKLFF. V and J are TRBV28 and TRBJ1-4; D possibly corresponds to TRBD1 (5 bases). The CDR3 extends over 14 amino acids. Germline-derived CDR1 and CDR2 are MDHEN and SYDVKM. Deletions cut 7 bases from V and 8 bases from J, with 17 bases between.